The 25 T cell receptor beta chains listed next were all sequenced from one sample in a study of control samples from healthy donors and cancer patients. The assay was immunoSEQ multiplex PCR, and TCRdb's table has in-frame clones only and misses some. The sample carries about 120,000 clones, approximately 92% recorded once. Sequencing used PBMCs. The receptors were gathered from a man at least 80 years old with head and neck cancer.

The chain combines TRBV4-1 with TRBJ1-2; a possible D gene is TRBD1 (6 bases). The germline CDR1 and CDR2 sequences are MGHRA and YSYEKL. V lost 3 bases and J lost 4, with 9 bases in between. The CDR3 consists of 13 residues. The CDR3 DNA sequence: TGCGCCAGCAGCCAGGGGGCTGCCTATGGCTACACCTTC. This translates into CASSQGAAYGYTF.

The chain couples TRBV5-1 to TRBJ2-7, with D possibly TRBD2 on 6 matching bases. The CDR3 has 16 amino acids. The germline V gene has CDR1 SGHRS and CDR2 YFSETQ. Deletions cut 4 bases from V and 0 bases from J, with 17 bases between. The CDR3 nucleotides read TGCGCCAGCAGCCCTCGAGGGGACTCGAGCTCCTACGAGCAGTACTTC. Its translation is CASSPRGDSSSYEQYF.

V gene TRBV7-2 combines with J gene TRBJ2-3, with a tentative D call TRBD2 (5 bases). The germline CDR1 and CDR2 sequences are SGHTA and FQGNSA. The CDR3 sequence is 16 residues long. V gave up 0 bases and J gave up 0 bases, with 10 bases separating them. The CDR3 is CASSLARGPSTDTQYF. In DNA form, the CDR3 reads TGTGCCAGCAGCTTAGCGCGCGGGCCTAGCACAGATACGCAGTATTTT.

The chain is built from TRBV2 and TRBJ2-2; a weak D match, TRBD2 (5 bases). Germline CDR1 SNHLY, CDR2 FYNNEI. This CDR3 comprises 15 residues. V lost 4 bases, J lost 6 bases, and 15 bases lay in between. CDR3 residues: CASSANELVAGELFF. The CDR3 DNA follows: TGTGCCAGCAGTGCCAATGAACTAGTCGCCGGGGAGCTGTTTTTT.

The CDR3 sequence: CASSPPGGVQPQHF. The DNA for the CDR3 is TGTGCCAGCTCACCACCGGGGGGGGTTCAGCCCCAGCATTTT. The rearrangement links TRBV18 to TRBJ1-5; D may be TRBD1 (5 bases). The germline V gene encodes CDR1 KGHSH and CDR2 LQKENI. The CDR3 sequence is 14 residues long. Trimming pared 0 bases from V and 6 bases from J, leaving 9 bases between.

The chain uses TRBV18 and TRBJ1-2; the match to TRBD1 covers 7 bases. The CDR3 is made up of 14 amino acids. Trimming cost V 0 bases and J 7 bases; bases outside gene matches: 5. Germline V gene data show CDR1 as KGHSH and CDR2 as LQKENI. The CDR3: CASSPPDRATGYTF. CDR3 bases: TGTGCCAGCTCACCACCTGACAGGGCTACTGGCTACACCTTC.

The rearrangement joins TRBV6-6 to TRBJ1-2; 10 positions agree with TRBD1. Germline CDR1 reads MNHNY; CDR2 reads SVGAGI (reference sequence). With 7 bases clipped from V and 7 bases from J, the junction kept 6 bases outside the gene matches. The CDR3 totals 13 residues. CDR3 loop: CASTDRGFSGYTF. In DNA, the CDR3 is TGTGCCAGCACGGACAGGGGGTTTTCTGGCTACACCTTC.

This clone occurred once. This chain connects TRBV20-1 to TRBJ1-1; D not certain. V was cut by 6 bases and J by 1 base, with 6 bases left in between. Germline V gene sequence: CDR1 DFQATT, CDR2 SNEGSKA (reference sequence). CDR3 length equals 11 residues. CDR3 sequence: CSANWNTEAFF. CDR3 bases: TGCAGTGCCAATTGGAACACTGAAGCTTTCTTT.

This chain's CDR3 is CASSYLAGAYNEQFF. Here the CDR3 DNA reads TGTGCCAGCAGCTACCTAGCGGGAGCTTACAATGAGCAGTTCTTC. The J gene is TRBJ2-1, the V gene TRBV7-2; 10 bases align to TRBD2. CDR1 SGHTA and CDR2 FQGNSA come from the germline V gene. V was clipped by 4 bases and J by 4 bases; unmatched bases: 4. The CDR3 runs to 15 residues.

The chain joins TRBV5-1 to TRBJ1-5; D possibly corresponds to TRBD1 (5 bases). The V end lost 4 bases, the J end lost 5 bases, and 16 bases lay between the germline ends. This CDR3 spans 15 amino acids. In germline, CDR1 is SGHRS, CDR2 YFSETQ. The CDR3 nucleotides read TGCGCCAGCAGCCCATCCACGGGGGTGGATCAGCCCCAGCATTTT. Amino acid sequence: CASSPSTGVDQPQHF.

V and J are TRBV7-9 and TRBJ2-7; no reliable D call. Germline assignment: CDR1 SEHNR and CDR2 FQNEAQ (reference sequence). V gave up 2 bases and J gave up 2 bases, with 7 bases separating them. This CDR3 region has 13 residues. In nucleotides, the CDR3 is TGTGCCAGCAGCTTATTAGACCCCTACGAGCAGTACTTC. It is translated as CASSLLDPYEQYF.

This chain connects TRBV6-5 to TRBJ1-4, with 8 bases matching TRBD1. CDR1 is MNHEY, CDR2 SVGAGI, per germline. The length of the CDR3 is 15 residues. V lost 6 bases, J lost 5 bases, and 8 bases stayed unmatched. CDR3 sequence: CASRSNRGKNEKLFF. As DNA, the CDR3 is TGTGCCAGCAGGTCTAACAGGGGGAAAAATGAAAAACTGTTTTTT.

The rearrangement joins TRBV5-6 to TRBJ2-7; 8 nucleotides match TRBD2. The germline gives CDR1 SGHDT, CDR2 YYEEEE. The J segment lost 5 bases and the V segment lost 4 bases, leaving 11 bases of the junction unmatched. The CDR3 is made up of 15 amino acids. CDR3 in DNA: TGTGCCAGCAGCCCTATCGGGCTAGCGGGCCACGAGCAGTACTTC. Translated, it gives CASSPIGLAGHEQYF.

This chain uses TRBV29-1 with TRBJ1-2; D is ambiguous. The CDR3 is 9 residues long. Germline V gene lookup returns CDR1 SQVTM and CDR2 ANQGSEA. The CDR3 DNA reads TGCACCACCACTAGTGGCTACACCTTC. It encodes CTTTSGYTF.

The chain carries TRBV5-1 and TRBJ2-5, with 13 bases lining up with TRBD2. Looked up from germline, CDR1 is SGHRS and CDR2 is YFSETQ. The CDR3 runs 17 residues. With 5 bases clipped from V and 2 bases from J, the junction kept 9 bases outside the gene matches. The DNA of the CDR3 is TGCGCCAGCAGTATTGGACTAGCGGGAGTCTCACAAGAGACCCAGTACTTC. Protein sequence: CASSIGLAGVSQETQYF.

CDR3 region: CASNPRGVGYTF. CDR3 nucleotide sequence: TGTGCCAGCAACCCGAGAGGGGTCGGCTACACCTTC. This chain connects TRBV12-3 or TRBV12-4 to TRBJ1-2; a weak D match, TRBD1 (5 bases). This CDR3 has 12 residues. Trimming took 7 bases from V and 8 from J, leaving 14 bases between them.

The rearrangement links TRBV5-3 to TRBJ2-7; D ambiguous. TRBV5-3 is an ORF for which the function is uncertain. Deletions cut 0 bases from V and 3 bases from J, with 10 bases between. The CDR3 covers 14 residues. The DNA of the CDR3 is TGTGCCAGAAGCTTGGGTAGCACCTACTACGAGCAGTACTTC. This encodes CARSLGSTYYEQYF.

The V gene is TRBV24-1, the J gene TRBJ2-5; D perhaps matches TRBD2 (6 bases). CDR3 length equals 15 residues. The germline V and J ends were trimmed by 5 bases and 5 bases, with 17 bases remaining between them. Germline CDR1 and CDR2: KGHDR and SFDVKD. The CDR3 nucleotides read TGTGCCACCAGTGGAGGCGGTGGGCTAGCGGAGACCCAGTACTTC. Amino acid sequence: CATSGGGGLAETQYF.

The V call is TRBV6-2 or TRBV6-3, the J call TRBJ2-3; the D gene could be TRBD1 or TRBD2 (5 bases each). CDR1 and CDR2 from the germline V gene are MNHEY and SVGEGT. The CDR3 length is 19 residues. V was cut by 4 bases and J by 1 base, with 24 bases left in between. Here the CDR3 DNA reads TGTGCCAGCAGTTTCGACCCAACCGGGACCAGCACGGGCACAGATACGCAGTATTTT. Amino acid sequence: CASSFDPTGTSTGTDTQYF.

CDR3 loop: CASSIDRAGLETQYF. Written as DNA, the CDR3 is TGTGCCAGTAGTATAGATCGGGCGGGGCTGGAGACCCAGTACTTC. The J gene is TRBJ2-5, the V gene TRBV19; a possible D gene is TRBD2 (6 bases). V lost 0 bases, J lost 5 bases, and 13 bases lay in between. This CDR3 comprises 15 residues. Germline CDR1 reads LNHDA; CDR2 reads SQIVND (reference sequence).

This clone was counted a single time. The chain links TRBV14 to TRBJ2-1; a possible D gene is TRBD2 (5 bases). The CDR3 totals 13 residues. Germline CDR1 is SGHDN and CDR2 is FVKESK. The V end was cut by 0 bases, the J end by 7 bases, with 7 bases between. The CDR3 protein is CASSQDSGNEQFF. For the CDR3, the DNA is TGTGCCAGCAGCCAAGATTCGGGAAATGAGCAGTTCTTC.

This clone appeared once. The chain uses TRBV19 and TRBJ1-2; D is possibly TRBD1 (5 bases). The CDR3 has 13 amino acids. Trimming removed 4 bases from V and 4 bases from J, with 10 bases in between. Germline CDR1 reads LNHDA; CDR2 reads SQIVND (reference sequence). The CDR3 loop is CASSTTTVYGYTF. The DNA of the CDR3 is TGTGCCAGTAGTACCACGACAGTCTATGGCTACACCTTC.

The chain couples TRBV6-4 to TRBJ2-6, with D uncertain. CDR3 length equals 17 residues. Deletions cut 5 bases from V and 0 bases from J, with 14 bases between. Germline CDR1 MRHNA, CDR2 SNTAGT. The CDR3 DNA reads TGTGCCAGCAGTCTGCCGGGTCCCTCCTCTGGGGCCAACGTCCTGACTTTC. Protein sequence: CASSLPGPSSGANVLTF.

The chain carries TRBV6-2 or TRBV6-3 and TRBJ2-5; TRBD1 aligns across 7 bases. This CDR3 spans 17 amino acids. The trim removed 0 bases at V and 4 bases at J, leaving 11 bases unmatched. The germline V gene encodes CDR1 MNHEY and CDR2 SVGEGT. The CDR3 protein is CASSYSVGLGDRETQYF. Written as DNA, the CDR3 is TGTGCCAGCAGTTACTCGGTTGGCTTAGGGGACAGAGAGACCCAGTACTTC.

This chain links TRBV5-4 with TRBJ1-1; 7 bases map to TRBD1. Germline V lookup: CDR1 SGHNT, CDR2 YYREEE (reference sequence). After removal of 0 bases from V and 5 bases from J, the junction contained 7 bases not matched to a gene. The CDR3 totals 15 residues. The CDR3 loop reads CASSLGSGGGTEAFF. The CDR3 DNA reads TGTGCCAGCAGCTTGGGATCAGGGGGTGGGACTGAAGCTTTCTTT.